This T cell receptor (beta chain) was found in a study of blood T cell repertoires in COVID-19 (dated by TCRdb to between 2020 and 2021). With regard to the full study: Collaborator samples came from the United States, Italy and Spain and covered acute and convalescent phases of COVID-19. HLA class I and class II types, where available, came from metadata supplied by the sample provider rather than from assay-based typing. The repertoires were released in a freely available public database meant as a resource for research on the immune response to SARS-CoV-2. Samples were obtained from the ongoing ImmuneRACE study (first 160 participants) and from some 1,200 subjects provided by 6 global collaborators. The dataset comprised deeply sampled blood TCRbeta repertoires from subjects exposed to, actively infected with, or recovered from COVID-19. Nearly every sample came with metadata listing a de-identified subject ID, COVID-19 status, age in years and sex. The material from the prospective study consisted of cDNA or gDNA derived from T cells, B-cell-depleted T cells, or PBMCs. General findings and caveats noted by the study authors: Clinical and demographic metadata were provided uncurated, with the amount varying by source and participant.

This clone has a handful of counts. Its antigen is currently not known. The sample holds no much larger clone one base away, and base qualities are not on file. Collaborating institutions collected whole blood in K2EDTA tubes following their own protocols. For TCRbeta analysis, collaborators shipped samples in one of three forms: frozen whole blood, isolated PBMCs, or DNA extracted from either of those sample types. The CDR3 has 13 amino acids, counting the end cysteine and phenylalanine. Only the CDR3 part of the read is kept: 39 bases, read in frame from the first base. The junction carries 13 bases between V and J, which are trimmed by 6 bases and 7 bases respectively. The germline V gene sets CDR1 to MDHEN and CDR2 to SYDVKM. TCRbeta CDR3 regions were amplified from genomic DNA by means of the immunoSEQ Assay, a bias-controlled multiplex PCR. Turning to the authors' computational methods: Nucleated cell counts per sample were estimated from amplification of reference gene primers within the assay. To quantify the absolute abundance of each unique TCRbeta CDR3 rearrangement, sequence reads were collapsed and filtered. For each sample, productive Simpson clonality was calculated as the square root of Simpson's diversity index across productive rearrangements. Here the immuneACCESS table is served through TCRdb, limited to in-frame sequences with V and J called. Missing clones are a known gap in these copies; in checked studies unresolved V genes cover under half, and the rest lacks a known reason. V and J calls and clone size come straight from that table; D and trimming were deduced from the DNA. In this sample the table shows 250,000 to 350,000 clones, 75% to 90% of which occur a single time. Approximately 13% of the sample rests with the top ten.

The source of this sequence is a woman aged 55-75 years with acute or convalescent COVID-19. Specimen: peripheral blood. Recombination linked TRBV28 to TRBJ1-5; D gene: possibly TRBD1, on 5 matching bases. The DNA reads TGTGCCAGCAGCCTAGGGGCTCGCCAGCCCCAGCATTTT. Translation gives CASSLGARQPQHF.